A single sample is the source of the 14 T cell receptor beta chains below, sequenced in a study of blood T cell repertoires in COVID-19. Profiled with immunoSEQ multiplex PCR; TCRdb holds only in-frame clones, not every one. This sample carries about 160,000 clones, more than 75% of them seen once, and the ten largest clones take about 2.5%. Material for sequencing was peripheral blood. The origin of the receptors is a man aged 18 to 30 with acute or convalescent COVID-19.

The CDR3 DNA reads TGTGCCAGCAGCCCCCCACTGGGACAGGGAGAAGCTTTCTTT. It encodes CASSPPLGQGEAFF. This chain joins TRBV9 and TRBJ1-1; 9 bases match TRBD1. Germline CDR1 is SGDLS and CDR2 is YYNGEE. The CDR3 runs to 14 residues. V was pared by 4 bases and J by 8 bases, with 9 bases of the junction left unmatched.

The chain's CDR3 is CASSFGVMNTEAFF. CDR3 in DNA: TGTGCCAGCAGCTTCGGGGTGATGAACACTGAAGCTTTCTTT. V is TRBV7-2 and J is TRBJ1-1, with no clear D. CDR3 length equals 14 residues. Per the germline V gene, CDR1 is SGHTA and CDR2 is FQGNSA. Trimming pared 3 bases from V and 0 bases from J, leaving 8 bases between.

The rearrangement joins TRBV2 to TRBJ2-7, with 11 bases aligning to TRBD2. Per germline, CDR1 SNHLY and CDR2 FYNNEI. This CDR3 has 15 residues. The V gene end was trimmed by 6 bases and the J gene end by 7 bases; junction bases not matched to a gene: 11. CDR3 loop: CASSPPGLAAGEQYF. CDR3 DNA: TGTGCCAGCAGCCCGCCGGGACTAGCGGCGGGGGAGCAGTACTTC. The whole variable domain, filled in from reference TRBV2 and TRBJ2-7, reads EPEVTQTPSHQVTQMGQEVILRCVPISNHLYFYWYRQILGQKVEFLVSFYNNEISEKSEIFDDQFSVERPDGSNFTLKIRSTKLEDSAMYFCASSPPGLAAGEQYFGPGTRLTVT.

J is TRBJ2-1 and V is TRBV3-1 (or the pseudogene TRBV3-2); 7 bases map to TRBD2. The CDR3 runs to 15 residues. Per the germline V gene, CDR1 is LGHDT and CDR2 is YNNKEL (reference sequence). Unmatched junction bases numbered 9, after V lost 2 bases and J lost 8 bases. The DNA of the CDR3 is TGTGCCAGCAGCCAATCCCCGACTAGCCCCCATGAGCAGTTCTTC. Translating it yields CASSQSPTSPHEQFF.

This chain uses TRBV7-9 with TRBJ1-1; D call uncertain. The length of the CDR3 is 14 residues. Germline-derived CDR1 and CDR2 are SEHNR and FQNEAQ (reference sequence). Trimming pared 3 bases from V and 4 bases from J, leaving 12 bases between. CDR3 nucleotide sequence: TGTGCCAGCAGCTTTAGCGGTTTGGGCACTGAAGCTTTCTTT. Amino acid sequence: CASSFSGLGTEAFF.

V usage is TRBV4-1 and J usage is TRBJ2-7; D remains unclear. Germline CDR1 MGHRA, CDR2 YSYEKL. Deletions cut 3 bases from V and 3 bases from J, with 9 bases between. The CDR3 contains 13 residues. Here the CDR3 reads CASSHTGNYEQYF. The CDR3 bases are TGCGCCAGCAGCCACACCGGTAACTACGAGCAGTACTTC.

This clone was counted between two and nine times. The rearrangement links TRBV3-1 (or the pseudogene TRBV3-2) to TRBJ1-5; TRBD1 matches 9 bases. V lost 1 base and J lost 7; bases outside the gene matches: 5. The CDR3 is made up of 15 amino acids. CDR1 and CDR2 from the germline V gene are LGHDT and YNNKEL (reference sequence). CDR3 DNA sequence: TGTGCCAGCAGCCAAGGGACAGGGGTCAGCCAGCCCCAGCATTTT. It translates to CASSQGTGVSQPQHF.

This sequence joins TRBV18 and TRBJ2-4; the match to TRBD1 covers 8 bases. CDR1 and CDR2 from the germline V gene are KGHSH and LQKENI. Germline trimming cut 6 bases from V and 7 bases from J; bases unmatched to any gene: 5. The length of the CDR3 is 13 residues. DNA for the CDR3: TGTGCCAGCTCGTCAGGGGGCGGTAACATTCAGTACTTC. This translates into CASSSGGGNIQYF.

The chain uses TRBV5-4 and TRBJ2-3, with TRBD2 identical over 7 bases. The V segment lost 4 bases and the J segment 0 bases; nucleotides outside the gene matches: 8. The CDR3 contains 16 residues. The germline CDR1 and CDR2 sequences are SGHNT and YYREEE (reference sequence). The CDR3 sequence is CASSPAGGSSTDTQYF. CDR3 bases: TGTGCCAGCAGCCCCGCCGGGGGGTCTAGCACAGATACGCAGTATTTT.

The V and J genes are TRBV11-2 and TRBJ2-7, with D unresolved. Germline V gene lookup returns CDR1 SGHAT and CDR2 FQNNGV. V was pared by 4 bases and J by 3 bases, with 10 bases between. This CDR3 is built from 13 residues. CDR3 DNA sequence: TGTGCCAGCAGCTCCTACTGGTTCTACGAGCAGTACTTC. This codes for CASSSYWFYEQYF.

The CDR3 sequence is CAWSVAGQQFF. The CDR3 DNA is TGTGCCTGGAGTGTAGCAGGGCAGCAGTTCTTC. The rearrangement links TRBV30 to TRBJ2-1; a possible D gene is TRBD1 (5 bases). The CDR3 consists of 11 residues. The V gene lost 0 bases and the J gene lost 11 bases, with 8 bases spanning the gap. Germline CDR1 is GTSNPN and CDR2 is SVGIG (reference sequence).

This chain links TRBV5-1 with TRBJ1-4, with TRBD1 identical over 10 bases. Losses at the gene ends were 4 bases for V and 8 bases for J; bases not matched to a gene: 8. Germline V gene data show CDR1 as SGHRS and CDR2 as YFSETQ. There are 15 residues in the CDR3. This chain's CDR3 is CASSPRLDRGEKLFF. In DNA form, the CDR3 reads TGCGCCAGCAGCCCGCGGCTGGACAGGGGGGAAAAACTGTTTTTT.

The gene calls are TRBV5-8 and TRBJ1-6, with D possibly matching TRBD1 (6 bases). The CDR3 consists of 13 residues. V was clipped by 2 bases and J by 8 bases, with 8 bases between them. Germline V gives CDR1 SGHTS, CDR2 YDEGEE. CDR3 sequence (DNA): TGTGCCAGCAGCTTCAGGGGAGATTCACCCCTCCACTTT. Its translation is CASSFRGDSPLHF.

This clone was counted once. V is TRBV6-5 and J is TRBJ2-1; TRBD2 matches 7 bases. Germline CDR1 MNHEY, CDR2 SVGAGI. CDR3 length: 15 residues. V dropped 2 bases and J dropped 9; count of bases not matched to a gene: 10. In DNA, the CDR3 is TGTGCCAGCAGTTACCGAGGACTAGGGTTTGGTGAGCAGTTCTTC. Protein product: CASSYRGLGFGEQFF.